A selection of T cell receptor beta chains follows, all from one sample in a study of cytomegalovirus exposure and HLA in healthy donors. Only in-frame clones appear in the TCRdb table, and some are missing; sequencing was by immunoSEQ multiplex PCR. Counted here are under 150,000 clones, 80% occurring once; the ten biggest clones make up 4%. Sequencing was done on a sample of PBMCs. Receptors originate from a woman in her forties in good health and CMV-seronegative. CDR3s include the opening cysteine and the closing phenylalanine or tryptophan. The D gene is left open where the match is weak. The size entry is marked missing in some rows and otherwise reads once, few, many or a size class.

>TRBV6-5|-|TRBD1|15|TRBJ1-5
CASRRTGVSNQPQHF
>TRBV4-1|-|-|12|TRBJ1-2
CASSQGNNGYTF
>TRBV5-1|once|TRBD1|15|TRBJ2-1
CASSYYPGQENEQFF
>TRBV9|-|TRBD2|18|TRBJ2-6
CASNPDGRRGSGANVLTF
>TRBV7-2|once|TRBD1|13|TRBJ1-1
CASSFTGAGEAFF
>TRBV28|once|-|13|TRBJ1-2
CASSPQAAYGYTF
>TRBV28|once|TRBD2|18|TRBJ2-7
CASSSTRGLAGRSYEQYF
>TRBV19|-|-|15|TRBJ1-6
CASSIEPKGSSPLHF
>TRBV10-1|-|-|16|TRBJ1-1
CASRTPTLGGNTEAFF
>TRBV14|few|TRBD2|15|TRBJ2-7
CASSQQIAGPLEQYF
>TRBV4-1|-|TRBD2|17|TRBJ2-7
CASSQDERLAGVYEQYF
>TRBV9|-|-|13|TRBJ2-7
CASSGGEGGEQYF
>TRBV28|-|-|15|TRBJ1-6
CASSSPGGPSSPLHF
>TRBV4-3|-|TRBD2|18|TRBJ2-3
CASSQEGRALASTDTQYF
>TRBV27|few|-|14|TRBJ1-1
CASSSGGGRVRAFF
>TRBV9|-|-|14|TRBJ1-2
CASSVDSRPGGYTF
>TRBV7-9|-|-|15|TRBJ1-5
CASSPNRDSNQPQHF
>TRBV7-9|once|-|15|TRBJ1-1
CASSLVGGGLDEAFF
>TRBV7-8|-|-|14|TRBJ2-2
CASSKSPGTGELFF
>TRBV6-6|-|TRBD1|15|TRBJ1-1
CASSALGQGNTEAFF
>TRBV4-2|-|TRBD2|16|TRBJ2-3
CASSQGGGGMVDTQYF
>TRBV29-1|-|TRBD1|13|TRBJ1-2
CSVEVTGRDGYTF
>TRBV28|-|-|13|TRBJ1-4
CASSIRGLEKLFF
>TRBV12-5|-|-|13|TRBJ2-5
CASGLSPIETQYF
>TRBV5-6|-|TRBD1|17|TRBJ1-5
CASSLRGQGPGNQPQHF
>TRBV7-2|few|TRBD1|12|TRBJ1-5
CASTQTGQPQHF
>TRBV7-9|-|-|13|TRBJ1-2
CASSPTKGDGYTF
>TRBV4-2|-|TRBD2|16|TRBJ2-2
CASSLNAGLAERQLFF
>TRBV7-6|-|-|15|TRBJ1-1
CASSLTGTPNTEAFF
>TRBV7-9|-|-|12|TRBJ1-1
CASSPNRNEAFF
>TRBV7-6|-|TRBD2|15|TRBJ2-7
CASSPSGTSSYEQYF
>TRBV15|-|TRBD1|17|TRBJ1-1
CATSRTRADRGRTEAFF
>TRBV6-5|-|TRBD2|14|TRBJ2-3
CASSPTSGGDTQYF
>TRBV27|-|TRBD1|15|TRBJ1-1
CASSLSGQGYTEAFF
>TRBV15|-|-|16|TRBJ2-7
CATSIGRDSGSYEQYF
>TRBV11-2|once|TRBD1|13|TRBJ1-1
CASSLERDREAFF
>TRBV12-5|-|-|17|TRBJ2-7
CASGLVGWTADSYEQYF
>TRBV2|-|-|13|TRBJ1-1
CASRETRDTEAFF
>TRBV7-8|-|TRBD1|15|TRBJ2-5
CASSLARWQGATQYF
>TRBV27|-|-|13|TRBJ1-5
CASSLRGTQPQHF
>TRBV6-5|-|-|14|TRBJ2-7
CASSYHRDSYEQYF
>TRBV5-6|-|-|16|TRBJ2-2
CASSDPGARDTGELFF
>TRBV6-1|-|-|15|TRBJ2-1
CASRLDSTTYNEQFF